Each of the 5 T cell receptor beta chains below was sequenced from the same sample in a study of cytomegalovirus exposure and HLA in healthy donors. The PCR was carried out with 60 Vbeta primers and 13 Jbeta primers. Sequenced by immunoSEQ multiplex PCR; TCRdb stores in-frame clones only, minus some. The repertoire holds approximately 90,000 clones, with 7.6% as singletons. The sample consisted of PBMCs. These receptors all stem from a man aged 50 to 60 in good health and CMV-seronegative.

This clone has a handful of counts. The rearrangement uses TRBV11-2 and TRBJ2-3, with 15 bases lining up with TRBD2. The V segment lost 5 bases and the J segment 5 bases; nucleotides outside the gene matches: 11. Germline loops: CDR1 SGHAT, CDR2 FQNNGV. The CDR3 has 18 amino acids. CDR3 bases: TGTGCCAGCAGCCCAGGGAGGACTAGCGGGAGGGGGGTAGATACGCAGTATTTT. Protein sequence: CASSPGRTSGRGVDTQYF. Full variable domain (remainder filled in from reference TRBV11-2 and TRBJ2-3): EAGVAQSPRYKIIEKRQSVAFWCNPISGHATLYWYQQILGQGPKLLIQFQNNGVVDDSQLPKDRFSAERLKGVDSTLKIQPAKLEDSAVYLCASSPGRTSGRGVDTQYFGPGTRLTVL.

This sequence joins TRBV6-6 and TRBJ1-1; a possible D gene is TRBD1 (6 bases). V was pared by 7 bases and J by 4 bases, with 13 bases between. Germline-derived CDR1 and CDR2 are MNHNY and SVGAGI (reference sequence). The length of the CDR3 is 13 residues. Here the CDR3 reads CASKGGTGTEAFF. CDR3 in DNA: TGTGCCAGCAAGGGGGGGACTGGCACTGAAGCTTTCTTT.

This clone was seen a handful of times. The chain employs TRBV6-1 and TRBJ1-1; D might be TRBD1 (5 bases). The germline V gene encodes CDR1 MNHNS and CDR2 SASEGT. The V and J ends lost 6 bases and 2 bases respectively, with 16 bases between them. This CDR3 has 15 amino acids. The CDR3 region has the DNA TGTGCCAGCAGCCCCGCCAGGGTTGTAAACACTGAAGCTTTCTTT. Translating gives CASSPARVVNTEAFF.

This clone was detected only a few times. The chain combines TRBV7-8 with TRBJ1-1; D ambiguous. V lost 4 bases and J lost 1, with 10 bases in between. The V gene's germline CDR1 is SGHVS and CDR2 FQNEAQ. The CDR3 consists of 14 residues. In nucleotides, the CDR3 is TGTGCCAGCAGCTCGAGGGAGGGGAACACTGAAGCTTTCTTT. This translates into CASSSREGNTEAFF.

This clone was detected only a few times. The chain carries TRBV6-1 and TRBJ2-1; 11 positions match TRBD2. Germline V gene data show CDR1 as MNHNS and CDR2 as SASEGT. The V gene end was trimmed by 4 bases and the J gene end by 15 bases; junction bases not matched to a gene: 5. The CDR3 totals 12 residues. CDR3 region: CASSGLAGGRFF. Here the CDR3 DNA reads TGTGCCAGCAGTGGCCTAGCGGGAGGACGGTTCTTC.